This paragraph covers one TCR beta chain sequence. This sample stems from a study of OX40 agonist ivuxolimab in advanced cancers. TCRdb keeps only in-frame clones here, not all; method: immunoSEQ multiplex PCR. Of about 49,000 clones in the sample, about four fifths were seen once. Unmatched junction bases numbered 4, after V lost 4 bases and J lost 3 bases. The CDR3 runs 13 residues. CDR1 is SGHDT, CDR2 YYEEEE, per germline. This receptor was obtained from an adult with an advanced solid tumor such as melanoma, head and neck, liver or kidney cancer. J is TRBJ2-7 and V is TRBV5-6; 7 positions match TRBD1. Sequenced here: CD4+ or CD8+ T cells sorted from blood, sampled in a trial of the OX40 agonist ivuxolimab. The CDR3 here is CASSLDRDYEQYF. For the CDR3, the DNA is TGTGCCAGCAGCCTCGACAGGGACTACGAGCAGTACTTC. Using reference TRBV5-6 and TRBJ2-7 for the parts outside the CDR3, the full variable domain is DAGVTQSPTHLIKTRGQQVTLRCSPKSGHDTVSWYQQALGQGPQFIFQYYEEEERQRGNFPDRFSGHQFPNYSSELNVNALLLGDSALYLCASSLDRDYEQYFGPGTRLTVT.